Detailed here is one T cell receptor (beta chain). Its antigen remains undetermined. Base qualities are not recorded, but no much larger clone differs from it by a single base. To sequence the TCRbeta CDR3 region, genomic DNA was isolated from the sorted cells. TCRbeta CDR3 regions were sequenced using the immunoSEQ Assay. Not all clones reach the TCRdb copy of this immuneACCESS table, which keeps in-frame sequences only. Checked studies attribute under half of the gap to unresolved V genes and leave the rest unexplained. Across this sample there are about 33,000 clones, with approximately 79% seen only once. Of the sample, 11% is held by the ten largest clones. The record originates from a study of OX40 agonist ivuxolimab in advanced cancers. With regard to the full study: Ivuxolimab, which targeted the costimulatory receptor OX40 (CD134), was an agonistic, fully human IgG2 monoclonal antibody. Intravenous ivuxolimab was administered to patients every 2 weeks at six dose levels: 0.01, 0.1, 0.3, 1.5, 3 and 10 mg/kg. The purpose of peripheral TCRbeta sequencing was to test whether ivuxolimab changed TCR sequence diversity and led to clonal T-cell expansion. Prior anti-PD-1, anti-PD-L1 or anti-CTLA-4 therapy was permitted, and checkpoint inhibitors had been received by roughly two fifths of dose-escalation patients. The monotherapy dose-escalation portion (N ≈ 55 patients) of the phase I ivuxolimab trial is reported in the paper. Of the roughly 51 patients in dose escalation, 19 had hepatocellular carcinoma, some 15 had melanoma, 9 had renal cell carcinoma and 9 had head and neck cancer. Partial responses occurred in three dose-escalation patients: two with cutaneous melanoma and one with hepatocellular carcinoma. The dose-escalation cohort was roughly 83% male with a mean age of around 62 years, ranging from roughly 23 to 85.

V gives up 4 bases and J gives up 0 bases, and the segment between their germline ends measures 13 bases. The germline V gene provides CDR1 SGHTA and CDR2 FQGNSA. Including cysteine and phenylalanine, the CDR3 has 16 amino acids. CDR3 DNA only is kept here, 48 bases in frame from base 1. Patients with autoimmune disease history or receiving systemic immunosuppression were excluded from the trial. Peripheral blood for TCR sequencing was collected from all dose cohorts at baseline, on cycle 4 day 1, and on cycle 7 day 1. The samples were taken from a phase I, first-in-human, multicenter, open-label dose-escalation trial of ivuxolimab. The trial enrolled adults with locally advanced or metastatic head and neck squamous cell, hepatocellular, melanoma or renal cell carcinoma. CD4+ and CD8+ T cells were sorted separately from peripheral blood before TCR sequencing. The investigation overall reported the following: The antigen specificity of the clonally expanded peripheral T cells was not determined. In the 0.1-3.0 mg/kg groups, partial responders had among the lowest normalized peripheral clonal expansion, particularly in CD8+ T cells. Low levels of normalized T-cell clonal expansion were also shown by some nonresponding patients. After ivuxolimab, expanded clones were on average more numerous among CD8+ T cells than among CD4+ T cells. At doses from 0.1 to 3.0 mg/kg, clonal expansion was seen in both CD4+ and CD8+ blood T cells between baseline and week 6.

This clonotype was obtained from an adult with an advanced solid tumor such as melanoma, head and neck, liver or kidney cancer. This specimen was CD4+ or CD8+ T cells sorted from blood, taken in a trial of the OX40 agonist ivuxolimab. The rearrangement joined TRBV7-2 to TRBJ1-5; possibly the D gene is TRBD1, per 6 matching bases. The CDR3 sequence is CASSSHRQDSNQPQHF. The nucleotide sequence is TGTGCCAGCAGCTCCCATCGACAGGATAGCAATCAGCCCCAGCATTTT. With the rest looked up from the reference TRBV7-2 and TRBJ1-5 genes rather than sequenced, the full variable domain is GAGVSQSPSNKVTEKGKDVELRCDPISGHTALYWYRQSLGQGLEFLIYFQGNSAPDKSGLPSDRFSAERTGGSVSTLTIQRTQQEDSAVYLCASSSHRQDSNQPQHFGDGTRLSIL.